The 16 T cell receptor beta chains reported below all come from one sample, sequenced in a study of shared clonotypes between healthy human individuals. Assay used: immunoSEQ multiplex PCR; TCRdb lists only in-frame clones, some missing. The profile shows around 600,000 clones, nearly 98% of them singletons. Naive CD8 cells, CD45RO-negative and positively selected for CCR7, excluded terminally differentiated effector memory CD45RA+ cells. The sequenced sample was naive CD8+ T cells sorted from blood. These receptors came from a man aged 25-45 years in good health.

V and J are TRBV7-9 and TRBJ2-3; 9 bases align to TRBD2. The V and J ends lost 4 bases and 5 bases, in that order; junction bases with no gene match: 10. The germline gives CDR1 SEHNR, CDR2 FQNEAQ (reference sequence). This CDR3 is 16 amino acids long. In DNA, the CDR3 is TGTGCCAGCAGCTCAAGGATAGCGGGAGAGGGAGATACGCAGTATTTT. Protein sequence: CASSSRIAGEGDTQYF.

This chain joins TRBV6-1 and TRBJ1-2; unclear D gene. The CDR3 spans 15 residues. V was shortened by 2 bases and J by 8 bases, with 18 bases between the two germline ends. CDR1 is MNHNS, CDR2 SASEGT, per germline. CDR3 coding DNA: TGTGCCAGCAGTGAAAGGGTCATCAACTCTTTGGGCTACACCTTC. Translating it yields CASSERVINSLGYTF.

CDR3 protein: CASRNRDRGHEKLFF. CDR3 in DNA: TGTGCCAGCAGGAACCGGGACAGGGGTCATGAAAAACTGTTTTTT. The V call is TRBV28, the J call TRBJ1-4; TRBD1 aligns across 10 bases. Germline CDR1 is MDHEN and CDR2 is SYDVKM. The CDR3 covers 15 residues. V gave up 6 bases and J gave up 6 bases; unmatched junction bases: 7.

This chain joins TRBV11-2 and TRBJ2-1; D is uncertain. V shed 2 bases and J shed 6 bases, with 5 bases lying between them. The CDR3 is 12 residues long. Germline V gene sequence: CDR1 SGHAT, CDR2 FQNNGV. Here the CDR3 reads CASSLHLNEQFF. CDR3 bases: TGTGCCAGCAGCTTACACCTCAATGAGCAGTTCTTC.

The V and J genes are TRBV19 and TRBJ1-2; no clear D. The CDR3 has 12 amino acids. The ends were cut back, 5 bases at V and 6 bases at J, with 10 bases in the middle. In germline, CDR1 is LNHDA, CDR2 SQIVND (reference sequence). In DNA form, the CDR3 reads TGTGCCAGTAGTGGAGTCGTGGATGGCTACACCTTC. As protein: CASSGVVDGYTF. Using reference TRBV19 and TRBJ1-2 for the parts outside the CDR3, the full variable domain is DGGITQSPKYLFRKEGQNVTLSCEQNLNHDAMYWYRQDPGQGLRLIYYSQIVNDFQKGDIAEGYSVSREKKESFPLTVTSAQKNPTAFYLCASSGVVDGYTFGSGTRLTVV.

This clone was seen a single time. V is TRBV7-3 and J is TRBJ2-2, with D possibly being TRBD2 (5 bases). Germline V lookup: CDR1 SGHTA, CDR2 FQGTGA. V gave up 7 bases and J gave up 2 bases, with 8 bases separating them. The CDR3 length is 13 residues. CDR3 region: CASTTTNTGELFF. CDR3 coding DNA: TGTGCCAGCACGACTACCAACACCGGGGAGCTGTTTTTT.

As DNA, the CDR3 is TGTGCCAGCAGTGAAGACCGTACCGGGCGGCTCTCTGGAAACACCATATATTTT. This codes for CASSEDRTGRLSGNTIYF. The chain uses TRBV6-1 and TRBJ1-3; D unresolved. The CDR3 has 18 residues. Germline V gives CDR1 MNHNS, CDR2 SASEGT. Trimming took off 1 base at V and 0 bases at J, with 16 bases between the two ends.

The rearrangement joins TRBV5-1 to TRBJ1-1; D is possibly TRBD1 (5 bases). This CDR3 contains 14 residues. Germline lookup yields CDR1 SGHRS and CDR2 YFSETQ. V lost 3 bases to trimming and J lost 2 bases, with 11 bases between them. CDR3 residues: CASSYRDGNTEAFF. As DNA, the CDR3 is TGCGCCAGCAGCTACCGGGACGGAAACACTGAAGCTTTCTTT.

The chain is built from TRBV7-9 and TRBJ1-5, with D tentatively TRBD1 (6 bases). The CDR3 length is 15 residues. Germline V gene lookup returns CDR1 SEHNR and CDR2 FQNEAQ (reference sequence). The V end was cut by 1 base, the J end by 7 bases, with 14 bases between. CDR3 amino acids: CASSLGGDRIQPQHF. The CDR3 region has the DNA TGTGCCAGCAGCTTAGGGGGCGACAGGATCCAGCCCCAGCATTTT.

The V and J genes are TRBV11-2 and TRBJ2-1; tentative D call: TRBD2 (6 bases). CDR1 SGHAT and CDR2 FQNNGV come from the germline V gene. The CDR3 covers 15 residues. The germline V and J ends were trimmed by 4 bases and 7 bases, with 17 bases remaining between them. CDR3 sequence: CASSSTRDFLNEQFF. The CDR3 nucleotides read TGTGCCAGCAGCTCGACACGGGACTTTTTAAATGAGCAGTTCTTC.

The chain has TRBV7-6 and TRBJ1-1; a possible D gene is TRBD1 (5 bases). The length of the CDR3 is 15 residues. V lost 0 bases, J lost 5 bases, and 13 bases lay in between. CDR1 and CDR2 from the germline V gene are SGHVS and FNYEAQ. The CDR3 here is CASSLATPGRTEAFF. Written as DNA, the CDR3 is TGTGCCAGCAGCTTAGCGACGCCGGGACGGACTGAAGCTTTCTTT.

The V call is TRBV19, the J call TRBJ1-2; 7 bases fit TRBD1. The V segment lost 3 bases and the J segment 4 bases; nucleotides outside the gene matches: 5. The germline gives CDR1 LNHDA, CDR2 SQIVND (reference sequence). This CDR3 spans 14 amino acids. DNA of the CDR3: TGTGCCAGTAGTATCAGGGACAGTATCTATGGCTACACCTTC. Residues: CASSIRDSIYGYTF.

The chain links TRBV5-1 to TRBJ2-7; 8 nucleotides match TRBD1. The junction had 5 bases not matched to a gene; V was cut back by 0 bases and J by 0 bases. Germline V gene lookup returns CDR1 SGHRS and CDR2 YFSETQ. The CDR3 is 16 amino acids. The CDR3 DNA follows: TGCGCCAGCAGCTTGGGGACAGGGAACCCCTCCTACGAGCAGTACTTC. Translated, it gives CASSLGTGNPSYEQYF.

The chain has TRBV11-2 and TRBJ1-5, with D possibly matching TRBD1 (6 bases). The CDR3 extends over 16 amino acids. Germline lookup yields CDR1 SGHAT and CDR2 FQNNGV. The V end lost 5 bases, the J end lost 0 bases, and 14 bases lay between the germline ends. The CDR3 DNA sequence: TGTGCCAGCAGCCCGACCGGGGGGGCTAGCAATCAGCCCCAGCATTTT. As protein: CASSPTGGASNQPQHF.

The V call is TRBV5-1, the J call TRBJ2-7; 11 bases are a match to TRBD2. Unmatched junction bases numbered 14, after V lost 4 bases and J lost 5 bases. Germline V gene sequence: CDR1 SGHRS, CDR2 YFSETQ. The CDR3 extends over 17 amino acids. The CDR3 bases are TGCGCCAGCAGCGAAACGGGACTAGCGGCGGTTGTCCACGAGCAGTACTTC. The encoded protein is CASSETGLAAVVHEQYF.

This chain uses TRBV11-2 with TRBJ1-1; the match to TRBD1 covers 7 bases. Germline V CDR1 and CDR2: SGHAT, FQNNGV. This CDR3 is built from 16 residues. Trimming took 5 bases from V and 1 from J; bases not matched to a gene: 10. For the CDR3, the DNA is TGTGCCAGCAGCGGGGTCGAGGGGGCCTCGAACACTGAAGCTTTCTTT. It specifies CASSGVEGASNTEAFF.